This T cell receptor (beta chain) was profiled in a study of vaccination effects on CD4 cells after COVID-19. Looking at the study overall: Peptide-pool stimulation followed by sequencing identified expanded antigen-specific CD4+ clonotypes in the ViraFEST assay. Findings of the study overall: By a late point after vaccination, infection- and vaccine-induced clones had shrunk markedly through clonal contraction. Early post-infection timepoints were missing from the study, which also had few convalescent patients. In people who had recovered, most post-vaccine spike-reactive clones were new vaccine-induced clones.

Notes on this clone: Its antigen is undetermined.

V gave up 7 bases and J gave up 4 bases; unmatched junction bases: 5. CDR1 and CDR2 from the germline V gene are SGHTA and FQGTGA. The CDR3 length is 14 residues. This table comes from immunoSEQ multiplex PCR, and its TCRdb copy is limited to in-frame clones, with some not included. The sample carries approximately 47,000 clones, about 78% recorded once. With 10 to 11 days of culture completed, CD4+ T cells were isolated. The rearrangement links TRBV7-3 to TRBJ2-3; 10 bases line up with TRBD1. The sequences come from CD4+ T cells from PBMCs cultured without peptide, collected before COVID-19 vaccination. This receptor was taken from a human donor who had a prior SARS-CoV-2 infection. The CDR3 sequence: CASTQTGGSDTQYF. The CDR3 DNA is TGTGCCAGCACCCAGACAGGGGGCTCAGATACGCAGTATTTT.